The TCR beta chain under discussion was sequenced for a study of T cell repertoires in cytomegalovirus infection. Study-level information: The study used recently identified HLA-C-restricted and well-studied HLA-B-restricted CMV epitopes. Carrying CMV and the relevant HLA type showed in public TCR beta signatures. Broader study findings: Cumulated frequencies of public TCR beta families served to identify carriers of CMV plus the relevant HLA. HLA-C-restricted TCR beta clonotypes specific for CMV led the ex vivo response.

A single record per CDR3 protein comes from TCRdb applying MiXCR to the reads. The table shows roughly 730,000 distinct CDR3 sequences, with 30% to 35% occurring only once. CDR1 is SGHTA, CDR2 FQGNSA, per germline. This CDR3 comprises 15 residues. V lost 4 bases, J lost 0 bases, and 12 bases lay in between. This clonotype was recorded at least ten times. Its antigen is unidentified. The gene calls are TRBV7-2 and TRBJ1-1, with D hard to call. This receptor was identified in a human donor in good health (CMV status not recorded). Some clones in this sample may be carry-over from other donors' samples. The specimen comprised cultured PBMCs, sampled from culture after CMV antigen stimulation. The CDR3 reads CASSSRTHVNTEAFF. In DNA form, the CDR3 reads TGTGCCAGCAGCTCTAGAACCCACGTGAACACTGAAGCTTTCTTT.